This T cell receptor (beta chain) was sequenced during a study of T cell responses to AZD1222 COVID-19 vaccine. Germline lookup yields CDR1 ENHRY and CDR2 SYGVKD. The V end lost 6 bases, the J end lost 6 bases, and 12 bases lay between the germline ends. The CDR3 has 14 amino acids. Generated by immunoSEQ multiplex PCR, the TCRdb table keeps only in-frame clones and is missing some. This sample has 68,000 or so clones; about four fifths occur once, and the top ten carry over 10%. This receptor was obtained from an adult in good health. The sample consisted of peripheral blood, taken on day 0 of AZD1222 vaccination. This chain links TRBV10-3 with TRBJ1-6; possibly TRBD1 for D (5 bases). CDR3 amino acids: CAIREDRVNSPLHF. In DNA, the CDR3 is TGTGCCATCAGGGAAGACAGAGTTAATTCACCCCTCCACTTT.